The 5 T cell receptor beta chains in this list originate from one sample, sequenced in a study of Ad26.COV2.S vaccination and SARS-CoV-2 variants. Treatment defined: some 20 received Ad26.COV2.S at low or high dose, single or two shots; 5 received placebo; per-sample allocation not given. Each sample was drawn 63 days after the first injection (of vaccine or placebo). Clones were sequenced by immunoSEQ multiplex PCR, and TCRdb holds only the in-frame ones, with some missing. The data hold 350,000 to 400,000 clones, with approximately 91% observed a single time. The source material was peripheral blood, sampled in a trial of Ad26.COV2.S vaccine versus placebo. These receptor sequences come from a person between 18 and 65 years old who received the Ad26.COV2.S COVID-19 vaccine or a placebo.

The chain recombines TRBV6-6 with TRBJ1-5, with D perhaps TRBD1 (5 bases). Trimming cost V 2 bases and J 0 bases, with 8 bases left between them. Per germline, CDR1 MNHNY and CDR2 SVGAGI (reference sequence). CDR3 length: 15 amino acids. CDR3 bases: TGTGCCAGCAGTTACGCCGGGGGTAGCAATCAGCCCCAGCATTTT. Its translation is CASSYAGGSNQPQHF.

This clone was recorded only once. The CDR3: CASSYADRGDSYNEQFF. CDR3 DNA: TGTGCCAGCAGTTACGCCGACAGGGGCGACTCCTACAATGAGCAGTTCTTC. V is TRBV6-2 or TRBV6-3 and J is TRBJ2-1, with TRBD1 matching 8 bases. After removal of 2 bases from V and 0 bases from J, the junction contained 6 bases not matched to a gene. The germline V gene encodes CDR1 MNHEY and CDR2 SVGEGT. The CDR3 extends over 17 amino acids.

The chain uses TRBV7-9 and TRBJ1-1, with D possibly TRBD1 on 5 matching bases. The CDR3 is 17 residues long. V lost 5 bases and J 4 bases, leaving 23 bases between the germline ends. CDR1 and CDR2 (germline): SEHNR, FQNEAQ (reference sequence). The CDR3 DNA follows: TGTGCCAGCAGCCCCCATACGGGACCCTTGTCAGGCACTGAAGCTTTCTTT. It encodes CASSPHTGPLSGTEAFF.

The chain employs TRBV7-9 and TRBJ1-4; 9 nucleotides agree with TRBD1. CDR3 length: 15 amino acids. From germline, CDR1 is SEHNR and CDR2 FQNEAQ (reference sequence). The V gene end was trimmed by 2 bases and the J gene end by 8 bases; junction bases not matched to a gene: 6. The CDR3 coding sequence is TGTGCCAGCAGCTTAACGGGACAGGGTCGGGAAAAACTGTTTTTT. It encodes CASSLTGQGREKLFF.

This CDR3 reads CASSHPASEQPSHSNTEAFF. CDR3 sequence (DNA): TGTGCCAGCAGCCACCCCGCGAGCGAACAGCCATCACACTCTAACACTGAAGCTTTCTTT. The chain has TRBV14 and TRBJ1-1, with D unclear. V lost 3 bases and J lost 2, with 28 bases in between. The V gene's germline CDR1 is SGHDN and CDR2 FVKESK. CDR3 length: 20 residues.